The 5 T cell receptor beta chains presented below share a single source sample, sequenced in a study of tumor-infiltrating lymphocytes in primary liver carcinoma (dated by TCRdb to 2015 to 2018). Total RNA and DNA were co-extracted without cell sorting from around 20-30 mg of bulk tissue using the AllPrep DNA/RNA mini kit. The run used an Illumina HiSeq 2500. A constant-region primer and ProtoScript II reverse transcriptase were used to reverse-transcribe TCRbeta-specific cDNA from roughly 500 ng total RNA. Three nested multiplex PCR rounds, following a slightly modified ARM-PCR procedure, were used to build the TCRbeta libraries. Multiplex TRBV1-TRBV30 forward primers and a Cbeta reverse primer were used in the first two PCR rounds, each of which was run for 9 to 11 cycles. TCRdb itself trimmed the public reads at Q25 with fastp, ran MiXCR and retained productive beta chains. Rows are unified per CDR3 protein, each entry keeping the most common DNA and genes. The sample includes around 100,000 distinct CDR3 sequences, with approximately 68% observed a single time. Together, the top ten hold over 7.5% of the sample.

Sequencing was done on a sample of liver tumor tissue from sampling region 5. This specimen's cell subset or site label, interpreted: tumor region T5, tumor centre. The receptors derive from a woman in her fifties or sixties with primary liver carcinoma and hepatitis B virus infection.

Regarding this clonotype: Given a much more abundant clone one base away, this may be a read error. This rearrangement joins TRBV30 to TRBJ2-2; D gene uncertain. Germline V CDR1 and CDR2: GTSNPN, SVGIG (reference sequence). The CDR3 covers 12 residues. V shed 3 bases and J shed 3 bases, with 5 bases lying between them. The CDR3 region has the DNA TGTGCCTGGAGGGAATACACCGGGGAGCTGTTTTTT. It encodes CAWREYTGELFF.

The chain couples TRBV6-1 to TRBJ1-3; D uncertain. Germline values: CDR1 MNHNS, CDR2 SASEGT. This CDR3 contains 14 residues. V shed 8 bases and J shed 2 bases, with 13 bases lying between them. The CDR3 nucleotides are TGTGCCAGCGGTGGCCTTACGCCTGGAAACACCATATATTTT. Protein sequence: CASGGLTPGNTIYF.

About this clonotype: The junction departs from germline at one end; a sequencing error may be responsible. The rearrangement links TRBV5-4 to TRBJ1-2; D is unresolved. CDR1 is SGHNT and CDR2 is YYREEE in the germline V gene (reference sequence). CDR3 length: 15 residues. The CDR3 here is CASSLFAGANYGYTF. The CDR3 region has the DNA TGTGCCAGCAGCTTGTTTGCGGGAGCTAACTATGGCTATACCTTC.

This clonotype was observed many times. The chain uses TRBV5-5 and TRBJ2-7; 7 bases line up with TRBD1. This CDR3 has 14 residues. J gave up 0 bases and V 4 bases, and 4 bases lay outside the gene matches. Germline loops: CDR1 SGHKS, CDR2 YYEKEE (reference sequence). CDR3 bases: TGTGCCAGCAGCCGACAGGGAAGCTCCTACGAGCAGTACTTC. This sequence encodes CASSRQGSSYEQYF.

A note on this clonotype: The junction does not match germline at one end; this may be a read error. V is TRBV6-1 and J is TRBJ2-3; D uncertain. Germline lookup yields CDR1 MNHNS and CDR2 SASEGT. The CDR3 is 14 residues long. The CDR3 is CASSEGGPTDTLYF. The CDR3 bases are TGTGCCAGCAGTGAAGGTGGCCCTACAGATACGCTGTATTTT.